The 22 T cell receptor beta chains presented below share a single source sample, sequenced in a study of T-cell memory formation after mild COVID-19. TCRdb called the 5' RACE reads again in MiXCR, with one record for every CDR3 protein. The sample holds a few hundred thousand distinct CDR3 sequences, approximately 15% seen once. The sequenced material came from PBMCs or a T cell subset sorted from them (not recorded which). These receptors were obtained from a man between 18 and 29 years old who had mild COVID-19 (a few samples of this study predate the infection). Cell type and time point are not known.

The V call is TRBV11-2, the J call TRBJ2-1; no firm D call. The germline gives CDR1 SGHAT, CDR2 FQNNGV. Trimming cost V 3 bases and J 2 bases, with 5 bases left between them. The CDR3 length is 13 residues. The CDR3 reads CASSFEPYNEQFF. The CDR3 nucleotides read TGTGCCAGCAGCTTCGAGCCCTACAATGAGCAGTTCTTC.

The table lists this clonotype with a few counts. The rearrangement links TRBV4-3 to TRBJ2-5; possibly TRBD1 for D (6 bases). The V gene's germline CDR1 is LGHNA and CDR2 YSLEER. Between the trimmed V and J ends, which lost 4 bases and 5 bases, there was a span of 14 bases. CDR3 length: 14 amino acids. The CDR3 DNA reads TGCGCCAGCAGCCTATACAGGGATGGGGAGACCCAGTACTTC. Its protein is CASSLYRDGETQYF.

This clonotype was seen a few times. This chain connects TRBV27 to TRBJ2-3; 8 nucleotides match TRBD2. The CDR3 spans 16 residues. J was trimmed by 4 bases and V by 0 bases; bases with no gene match: 6. The germline gives CDR1 MNHEY, CDR2 SMNVEV (reference sequence). CDR3 nucleotides: TGTGCCAGCAGTTTATCTTCGTCCGGGGGGGCAGATACGCAGTATTTT. Its translation: CASSLSSSGGADTQYF.

Here the CDR3 DNA reads TGTGCCAGCAGCTTAGCCCGGGCGGGGATTCCCGAAAAACTGTTTTTT. Translation gives CASSLARAGIPEKLFF. The chain recombines TRBV7-9 with TRBJ1-4; no definite D call. The V gene lost 0 bases and the J gene lost 8 bases, with 16 bases spanning the gap. The CDR3 runs 16 residues. The germline CDR1 and CDR2 sequences are SEHNR and FQNEAQ (reference sequence).

The V and J genes are TRBV7-9 and TRBJ2-7, with D maybe TRBD2 (5 bases). Germline CDR1 SEHNR, CDR2 FQNEAQ (reference sequence). CDR3 length equals 12 residues. Between the trimmed V and J ends, which lost 6 bases and 6 bases, there was a span of 12 bases. In DNA, the CDR3 is TGTGCCAGCAGGAGGGCGTCCGGCGAGCAGTACTTC. Translating gives CASRRASGEQYF.

On this clonotype itself: The germline gene is not matched at one end of the junction; a read error may be the cause. V and J are TRBV25-1 and TRBJ2-7; no clear D gene. The germline CDR1 and CDR2 sequences are MGHDK and SYGVNS. The CDR3 covers 13 residues. The CDR3 spells CASSVSVNYELYF. CDR3 in DNA: TGTGCCAGCAGTGTTAGTGTAAACTACGAGCTGTACTTC.

This clonotype was detected a few times. The V and J genes are TRBV6-2 or TRBV6-3 and TRBJ1-2; a possible D gene is TRBD1 (5 bases). V was trimmed by 2 bases and J by 5 bases, leaving 9 bases between them. CDR1 MNHEY and CDR2 SVGEGT come from the germline V gene. The CDR3 length is 13 residues. CDR3 DNA: TGTGCCAGCAGTTACGGCAGGGTGTATGGCTACACCTTC. This encodes CASSYGRVYGYTF.

J is TRBJ1-2 and V is TRBV12-3 or TRBV12-4, with a possible D match to TRBD1 (6 bases). This CDR3 has 12 residues. The V and J ends lost 6 bases and 6 bases respectively, with 11 bases between them. CDR3 sequence (DNA): TGTGCCAGCAGGTACAGGGTAGATGGCTACACCTTC. Encoded protein: CASRYRVDGYTF.

This clonotype showed up just a few times. V usage is TRBV20-1 and J usage is TRBJ2-3; 7 nucleotides match TRBD2. The ends lost 0 bases at V and 6 bases at J; junction bases unmatched: 3. Germline V CDR1 and CDR2: DFQATT, SNEGSKA (reference sequence). This CDR3 region has 13 residues. CDR3 amino acids: CSARDGGVDTQYF. CDR3 nucleotide sequence: TGCAGTGCTAGAGATGGGGGGGTTGATACGCAGTATTTT.

The rearrangement joins TRBV15 to TRBJ1-6, with D unclear. The CDR3 is 16 amino acids. Trimming pared 0 bases from V and 10 bases from J, leaving 16 bases between. Germline CDR1 LNHNV, CDR2 YYDKDF (reference sequence). CDR3 sequence: CATSRDGVAGSSPLHF. The CDR3 DNA follows: TGTGCCACCAGCAGAGATGGGGTGGCAGGTAGCTCACCCCTCCACTTT.

The rearrangement joins TRBV5-1 to TRBJ1-1; 9 positions agree with TRBD1. V gave up 4 bases and J gave up 10 bases; unmatched junction bases: 8. The length of the CDR3 is 13 residues. Germline values: CDR1 SGHRS, CDR2 YFSETQ. The CDR3 DNA is TGCGCCAGCAGCCAGGACAGGGGAGGAGGAGCTTTCTTT. This gives the protein CASSQDRGGGAFF.

Ten or more counts support this clonotype. The rearrangement uses TRBV5-1 and TRBJ2-2; 8 bases map to TRBD1. This CDR3 spans 14 amino acids. The germline CDR1 and CDR2 sequences are SGHRS and YFSETQ. J was trimmed by 4 bases and V by 1 base; bases with no gene match: 0. DNA for the CDR3: TGCGCCAGCAGCTTGCAGGGGGCCACCGGGGAGCTGTTTTTT. Its protein is CASSLQGATGELFF.

The gene calls are TRBV28 and TRBJ2-1; the D call may be TRBD1 or TRBD2 (6 bases each). The V gene's germline CDR1 is MDHEN and CDR2 SYDVKM. This CDR3 comprises 15 residues. Trimming removed 11 bases at V and 0 bases at J, with 17 bases between. The CDR3 loop is CALLASGASYNEQFF. DNA for the CDR3: TGTGCCCTGCTGGCGTCGGGGGCCTCCTACAATGAGCAGTTCTTC. Together with reference TRBV28 and TRBJ2-1, the CDR3 gives the full variable domain: DVKVTQSSRYLVKRTGEKVFLECVQDMDHENMFWYRQDPGLGLRLIYFSYDVKMKEKGDIPEGYSVSREKKERFSLILESASTNQTSMYLCALLASGASYNEQFFGPGTRLTVL.

This clonotype was seen a handful of times. The chain combines TRBV7-8 with TRBJ1-5; D unresolved. CDR3 size: 15 residues. CDR1 is SGHVS, CDR2 FQNEAQ, per germline. Trimming left V 3 bases short and J 2 bases short, with 11 bases between. The CDR3 nucleotides read TGTGCCAGCAGCTTTACGGTCGGGGGCAATCAGCCCCAGCATTTT. It codes for CASSFTVGGNQPQHF. Drawing the rest from reference TRBV7-8 and TRBJ1-5, the complete variable domain is GAGVSQSPRYKVAKRGQDVALRCDPISGHVSLFWYQQALGQGPEFLTYFQNEAQLDKSGLPSDRFFAERPEGSVSTLKIQRTQQEDSAVYLCASSFTVGGNQPQHFGDGTRLSIL.

This chain connects TRBV20-1 to TRBJ2-5; maybe TRBD2 (6 bases). CDR1 and CDR2 from the germline V gene are DFQATT and SNEGSKA (reference sequence). V lost 4 bases, J lost 1 base, and 10 bases lay in between. This CDR3 region has 13 residues. The CDR3 protein is CSATRDFQETQYF. For the CDR3, the DNA is TGCAGTGCTACCCGGGACTTCCAAGAGACCCAGTACTTC.

In regard to this clonotype: The junction shows a germline mismatch at one end, possibly a read error. V usage is TRBV7-6 and J usage is TRBJ1-4; D is possibly TRBD1 (5 bases). Germline V lookup: CDR1 SGHVS, CDR2 FNYEAQ. The CDR3 length is 14 residues. The CDR3 loop reads CASSLGGGPEKMFF. CDR3 in DNA: TGTGCCAGCAGCTTAGGCGGGGGTCCCGAAAAAATGTTTTTT.

In this sample, this clonotype turned up many times. V and J are TRBV3-1 and TRBJ1-1; no definite D call. Trimming shortened V by 1 base and J by 10 bases, and 19 bases separated the two germline ends. The germline V gene encodes CDR1 LGHDT and CDR2 YNNKEL (reference sequence). CDR3 length equals 15 residues. The CDR3 reads CASSQGPPSQAGAFF. DNA for the CDR3: TGTGCCAGCAGCCAAGGACCGCCGTCTCAGGCCGGAGCTTTCTTT.

There are a few counts of this clonotype. The rearrangement uses TRBV20-1 and TRBJ2-1; 8 bases map to TRBD2. CDR3 size: 16 residues. Germline CDR1 DFQATT, CDR2 SNEGSKA (reference sequence). The trim removed 2 bases at V and 4 bases at J, leaving 10 bases unmatched. The CDR3 is CSARYSGGAVYNEQFF. CDR3 nucleotide sequence: TGCAGTGCTAGATACAGCGGGGGCGCGGTGTACAATGAGCAGTTCTTC.

V is TRBV12-3 or TRBV12-4 and J is TRBJ1-1, with 12 bases aligning to TRBD1. J lost 3 bases, V lost 5 bases, and 4 bases had no gene match. This CDR3 region has 15 residues. CDR3 nucleotides: TGTGCCAGCAGTACGGGACAGGGGGCGGACACTGAAGCTTTCTTT. Translating gives CASSTGQGADTEAFF.

This clonotype has only a few counts. This sequence joins TRBV20-1 and TRBJ2-3; D remains ambiguous. The CDR3 covers 13 residues. Germline loops: CDR1 DFQATT, CDR2 SNEGSKA (reference sequence). Trimming left V 6 bases short and J 2 bases short, with 12 bases between. The CDR3 loop reads CSALGGFTDTQYF. Here the CDR3 DNA reads TGCAGTGCCCTCGGTGGGTTCACAGATACGCAGTATTTT.

Only a few counts were recorded for this clonotype. CDR3 nucleotide sequence: TGTGCCAGCAGCGTAGAAGGAGACAGGGGCCGGGCTTTCTTT. Its translation: CASSVEGDRGRAFF. The chain combines TRBV9 with TRBJ1-1; 8 bases match TRBD1. V was clipped by 0 bases and J by 11 bases; unmatched bases: 9. This CDR3 has 14 residues. Per germline, CDR1 SGDLS and CDR2 YYNGEE.

This clonotype appeared a few times. This sequence joins TRBV20-1 and TRBJ2-3; 13 positions agree with TRBD2. The CDR3 consists of 16 residues. Per germline, CDR1 DFQATT and CDR2 SNEGSKA (reference sequence). V lost 5 bases, J lost 3 bases, and 8 bases stayed unmatched. CDR3 protein: CSAFMWTSGGTDTQYF. CDR3 bases: TGCAGTGCTTTTATGTGGACTAGCGGGGGAACAGATACGCAGTATTTT.